This TCR beta chain was sequenced during a study of OX40 agonist ivuxolimab in advanced cancers. Study as a whole: At doses from 0.01 to 10 mg/kg, patients were given intravenous ivuxolimab every 2 weeks.

Produced via immunoSEQ multiplex PCR; TCRdb's table is partial and in-frame only. This table holds 67,000 or so clones, approximately 90% found once. About this clone: No antigen is known for it.

Trimming stripped 0 bases from V and 6 bases from J, with 7 bases between. Germline CDR1 reads SGDLS; CDR2 reads YYNGEE. This CDR3 is built from 13 residues. Regarding the study as a whole: Relative to CD4+ cells, CD8+ T cells on average had more expanded clones.

The chain is built from TRBV9 and TRBJ2-1; D ambiguous. The sequences come from CD4+ or CD8+ T cells sorted from blood, collected in a trial of the OX40 agonist ivuxolimab. The TCR comes from an adult with an advanced solid tumor such as melanoma, head and neck, liver or kidney cancer. Written as DNA, the CDR3 is TGTGCCAGCAGCGTAGCCCCCCTCAATGAGCAGTTCTTC. Translating gives CASSVAPLNEQFF. Supplemented by reference TRBV9 and TRBJ2-1, the full variable domain reads DSGVTQTPKHLITATGQRVTLRCSPRSGDLSVYWYQQSLDQGLQFLIQYYNGEERAKGNILERFSAQQFPDLHSELNLSSLELGDSALYFCASSVAPLNEQFFGPGTRLTVL.